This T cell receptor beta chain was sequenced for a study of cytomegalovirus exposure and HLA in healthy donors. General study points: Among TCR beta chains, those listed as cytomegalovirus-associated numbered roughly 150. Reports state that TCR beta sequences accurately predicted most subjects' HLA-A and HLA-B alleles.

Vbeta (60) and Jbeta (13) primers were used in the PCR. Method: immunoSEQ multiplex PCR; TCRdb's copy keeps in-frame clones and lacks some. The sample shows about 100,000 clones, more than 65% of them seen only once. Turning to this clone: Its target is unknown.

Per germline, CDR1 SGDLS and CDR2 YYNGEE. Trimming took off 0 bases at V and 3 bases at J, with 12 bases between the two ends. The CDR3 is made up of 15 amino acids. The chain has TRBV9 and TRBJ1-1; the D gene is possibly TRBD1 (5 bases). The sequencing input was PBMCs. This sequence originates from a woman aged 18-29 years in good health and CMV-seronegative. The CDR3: CASSVGAQAYTEAFF. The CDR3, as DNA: TGTGCCAGCAGCGTAGGGGCACAGGCGTACACTGAAGCTTTCTTT.